The 22 T cell receptor beta chains in this list originate from one sample, sequenced in a study of CD8+CD57+ T cells in acquired aplastic anemia. Whoever was chosen for sequencing had shown CD8+CD57+ cell expansion by flow cytometry. Genomic DNA acted as the template from which TCR beta VDJ combination and CDR3 sequence profiling were carried out. MiXCR, run by TCRdb on the reads, gives a single entry per CDR3 protein. The sample carries about 150,000 distinct CDR3 sequences, roughly half recorded once. The sample consisted of sorted CD4+, CD8+, or CD8+CD57+ T cells (not recorded which) from PBMCs. These receptor sequences come from a human donor with aplastic anemia.

This clonotype has just a few counts. This chain uses TRBV10-3 with TRBJ1-2; D remains unclear. Per germline, CDR1 ENHRY and CDR2 SYGVKD. Trimming stripped 5 bases from V and 2 bases from J, with 6 bases between. There are 12 residues in the CDR3. CDR3 nucleotide sequence: TGTGCCATCAGTCTGCAAAACTATGGCTACACCTTC. Encoded protein: CAISLQNYGYTF.

This clonotype was seen at least ten times. The gene calls are TRBV20-1 and TRBJ2-3; 7 bases fit TRBD1. Germline lookup yields CDR1 DFQATT and CDR2 SNEGSKA (reference sequence). With V trimmed by 0 bases and J by 5 bases, 2 bases remained unmatched. The CDR3 consists of 13 residues. The CDR3 reads CSARDTGEDTQYF. CDR3 in DNA: TGCAGTGCTAGAGATACAGGGGAAGATACGCAGTATTTT.

This chain uses TRBV2 with TRBJ2-7; TRBD2 matches at 13 bases. V lost 0 bases to trimming and J lost 4 bases; unmatched junction nucleotides: 3. The CDR3 extends over 16 amino acids. Germline lookup yields CDR1 SNHLY and CDR2 FYNNEI. The CDR3 is CASSEAKTSGGYEQYF. DNA for the CDR3: TGTGCCAGCAGTGAAGCCAAGACTAGCGGGGGGTACGAGCAGTACTTC.

In its sample, this clonotype was seen a few times. V is TRBV5-1 and J is TRBJ2-7; 10 positions agree with TRBD1. V shed 7 bases and J 0 bases; nucleotides not matched to a gene: 7. The CDR3 consists of 15 residues. Germline V gives CDR1 SGHRS, CDR2 YFSETQ. Here the CDR3 DNA reads TGCGCCAGCCAACTGGGACAGGGGTTCTCCTACGAGCAGTACTTC. The encoded protein is CASQLGQGFSYEQYF.

The V call is TRBV6-1, the J call TRBJ2-7; a weak D match, TRBD2 (6 bases). V dropped 6 bases and J dropped 3 bases, with 18 bases sitting between them. In germline, CDR1 is MNHNS, CDR2 SASEGT. The CDR3 sequence is 15 residues long. The CDR3 sequence: CASSQTEGGSYEQYF. CDR3 nucleotides: TGTGCCAGCAGCCAAACGGAGGGAGGCAGCTACGAGCAGTACTTC.

The gene calls are TRBV5-1 and TRBJ2-3; TRBD1 is a possible D gene (6 bases). The V end was cut by 7 bases, the J end by 5 bases, with 17 bases between. CDR1 is SGHRS, CDR2 YFSETQ, per germline. The CDR3 sequence is 14 residues long. This CDR3 reads CASRIPSGEDTQYF. CDR3 in DNA: TGCGCCAGCCGTATACCCTCAGGGGAAGATACGCAGTATTTT.

This clonotype was picked up many times. The chain combines TRBV4-1 with TRBJ2-7; the match to TRBD1 covers 8 bases. There are 16 residues in the CDR3. Trimming removed 1 base from V and 0 bases from J; junction bases left unmatched: 5. Germline V gene sequence: CDR1 MGHRA, CDR2 YSYEKL. CDR3 amino acids: CASSQASGQGSYEQYF. The CDR3 coding sequence is TGCGCCAGCAGCCAAGCCTCCGGACAGGGCTCCTACGAGCAGTACTTC.

The genes are TRBV7-9 and TRBJ2-7; TRBD1 aligns across 8 bases. The CDR3 extends over 14 amino acids. Germline assignment: CDR1 SEHNR and CDR2 FQNEAQ (reference sequence). V was pared by 1 base and J by 6 bases, with 5 bases of the junction left unmatched. DNA of the CDR3: TGTGCCAGCAGCTTAGGAGGGACAGGTGGCGAGCAGTACTTC. Protein product: CASSLGGTGGEQYF.

The V gene is TRBV2, the J gene TRBJ1-5; D is perhaps TRBD1 (5 bases). This CDR3 comprises 15 residues. Germline V gene sequence: CDR1 SNHLY, CDR2 FYNNEI. V lost 7 bases and J lost 1, with 14 bases in between. CDR3: CASMSGATSNQPQHF. The CDR3 DNA follows: TGTGCCAGCATGAGCGGGGCAACGAGCAATCAGCCCCAGCATTTT. The full variable domain, in which reference TRBV2 and TRBJ1-5 provide the parts outside the CDR3, is EPEVTQTPSHQVTQMGQEVILRCVPISNHLYFYWYRQILGQKVEFLVSFYNNEISEKSEIFDDQFSVERPDGSNFTLKIRSTKLEDSAMYFCASMSGATSNQPQHFGDGTRLSIL.

The chain couples TRBV11-3 to TRBJ2-1; D may correspond to TRBD1 or TRBD2 (5 bases each). V was trimmed by 10 bases and J by 6 bases, leaving 10 bases between them. The germline gives CDR1 SGHNT, CDR2 YENEEA. The CDR3 covers 11 residues. CDR3: CATGLTNEQFF. The CDR3 DNA follows: TGTGCCACGGGGCTGACCAATGAGCAGTTCTTC.

This clonotype occurred many times. The rearrangement links TRBV7-9 to TRBJ1-1; no clear D gene. The CDR3 has 13 residues. Trimming shortened V by 5 bases and J by 1 base, and 8 bases separated the two germline ends. Germline CDR1 reads SEHNR; CDR2 reads FQNEAQ (reference sequence). The CDR3 loop is CASSPPQNTEAFF. The CDR3 DNA reads TGTGCCAGCAGCCCTCCACAGAACACTGAAGCTTTCTTT.

The chain couples TRBV9 to TRBJ1-5; D unresolved. Trimming stripped 4 bases from V and 1 base from J, with 9 bases between. Germline CDR1 reads SGDLS; CDR2 reads YYNGEE. This CDR3 has 14 amino acids. Here the CDR3 reads CASSYTASNQPQHF. The CDR3 nucleotides are TGTGCCAGCAGCTATACAGCGAGCAATCAGCCCCAGCATTTT.

V and J are TRBV27 and TRBJ2-3, with 7 bases lining up with TRBD2. V shed 5 bases, J shed 0 bases, and the junction held 5 bases outside the gene matches. Per the germline V gene, CDR1 is MNHEY and CDR2 is SMNVEV (reference sequence). The CDR3 runs to 15 residues. Here the CDR3 reads CASSASGTSTDTQYF. The CDR3, as DNA: TGTGCCAGCAGTGCTAGCGGCACTAGCACAGATACGCAGTATTTT.

The chain couples TRBV7-3 to TRBJ1-1; a possible D gene is TRBD1 (5 bases). The CDR3 contains 13 residues. Germline CDR1 reads SGHTA; CDR2 reads FQGTGA. The ends were cut back, 5 bases at V and 4 bases at J, with 11 bases in the middle. The CDR3 reads CASSPGTSTEAFF. DNA for the CDR3: TGTGCCAGCAGCCCCGGGACCAGCACTGAAGCTTTCTTT.

The chain joins TRBV7-6 to TRBJ1-5; TRBD1 might be the D (5 bases). The germline V gene has CDR1 SGHVS and CDR2 FNYEAQ. V lost 5 bases to trimming and J lost 0 bases, with 23 bases between them. The CDR3 loop spans 19 amino acids. The CDR3 nucleotides read TGTGCCAGCAGCCCAGTAGCAGGTGGGGGTTCGAGTAGCAATCAGCCCCAGCATTTT. It is translated as CASSPVAGGGSSSNQPQHF.

The chain uses TRBV14 and TRBJ1-1; D is unresolved. Per germline, CDR1 SGHDN and CDR2 FVKESK. The CDR3 length is 14 residues. V lost 4 bases to trimming and J lost 3 bases, with 12 bases between them. The CDR3 sequence: CASSLYFGDTEAFF. Here the CDR3 DNA reads TGTGCCAGCAGCCTGTATTTCGGGGACACTGAAGCTTTCTTT. The full variable domain, in which reference TRBV14 and TRBJ1-1 provide the parts outside the CDR3, is EAGVTQFPSHSVIEKGQTVTLRCDPISGHDNLYWYRRVMGKEIKFLLHFVKESKQDESGMPNNRFLAERTGGTYSTLKVQPAELEDSGVYFCASSLYFGDTEAFFGQGTRLTVV.

This clonotype was recorded at least ten times. This rearrangement joins TRBV9 to TRBJ2-3, with D possibly matching TRBD2 (6 bases). The CDR3 runs 15 residues. With 0 bases removed from V and 0 bases from J, the gap between germline ends came to 8 bases. Germline CDR1 reads SGDLS; CDR2 reads YYNGEE. The CDR3 region is CASSVAGVSTDTQYF. The CDR3 DNA is TGTGCCAGCAGCGTAGCGGGGGTAAGCACAGATACGCAGTATTTT.

The chain uses TRBV11-2 and TRBJ2-1; D uncertain. The CDR3 contains 11 residues. Trimming took 5 bases from V and 6 from J, leaving 5 bases between them. Germline loops: CDR1 SGHAT, CDR2 FQNNGV. CDR3 nucleotides: TGTGCCAGCAGCGAGAGCAATGAGCAGTTCTTC. It is translated as CASSESNEQFF.

In its sample, this clonotype was seen a few times. CDR3 loop: CAISRTDGYTF. CDR3 DNA sequence: TGTGCCATCAGTCGGACAGATGGCTACACCTTC. This chain joins TRBV10-3 and TRBJ1-2; TRBD1 is a possible D gene (6 bases). Germline lookup yields CDR1 ENHRY and CDR2 SYGVKD. The CDR3 sequence is 11 residues long. Trimming removed 5 bases from V and 6 bases from J, with 7 bases in between.

This clonotype was observed a handful of times. A much larger clone sits a single nucleotide away, making a read error possible. The CDR3 bases are TGCGGTGCTAGAGAACAGGGGGACACTGAAGCTTTCTTT. Translating gives CGAREQGDTEAFF. The V gene is TRBV20-1, the J gene TRBJ1-1, with 8 bases aligning to TRBD1. Germline loops: CDR1 DFQATT, CDR2 SNEGSKA (reference sequence). The CDR3 has 13 residues.

This clonotype was picked up many times. The chain employs TRBV19 and TRBJ1-4; TRBD1 agrees at 9 bases. The CDR3 loop spans 18 amino acids. V lost 6 bases, J lost 6 bases, and 17 bases stayed unmatched. The germline V gene encodes CDR1 LNHDA and CDR2 SQIVND (reference sequence). The CDR3 here is CASSPVAWDRDFDEKLFF. The CDR3 coding sequence is TGTGCCAGTAGCCCCGTGGCGTGGGACAGGGATTTCGATGAAAAACTGTTTTTT. The full variable domain, its missing parts supplied by reference TRBV19 and TRBJ1-4, is DGGITQSPKYLFRKEGQNVTLSCEQNLNHDAMYWYRQDPGQGLRLIYYSQIVNDFQKGDIAEGYSVSREKKESFPLTVTSAQKNPTAFYLCASSPVAWDRDFDEKLFFGSGTQLSVL.

The rearrangement uses TRBV2 and TRBJ2-7, with 7 bases identical to TRBD1. Looked up from germline, CDR1 is SNHLY and CDR2 is FYNNEI. V shed 0 bases and J 9 bases; nucleotides not matched to a gene: 14. CDR3 size: 16 residues. The DNA for the CDR3 is TGTGCCAGCAGTGAAGCAACCGGGACAGCTTCGCCGGGGCAGTACTTC. Protein sequence: CASSEATGTASPGQYF. Combining the CDR3 with reference TRBV2 and TRBJ2-7 gives the whole variable domain EPEVTQTPSHQVTQMGQEVILRCVPISNHLYFYWYRQILGQKVEFLVSFYNNEISEKSEIFDDQFSVERPDGSNFTLKIRSTKLEDSAMYFCASSEATGTASPGQYFGPGTRLTVT.